Reported below is one T cell receptor beta chain. Its antigen is not identified. This entry comes from a study of cytomegalovirus exposure and HLA in healthy donors. Study-wide background: Out of about 190 million T cells, an earlier analysis found 117 million unique TCR beta sequences in total.

The CDR3 sequence is 14 residues long. V was clipped by 10 bases and J by 3 bases; unmatched bases: 8. CDR1 SNHLY and CDR2 FYNNEI come from the germline V gene. A multiplex PCR was run with 60 Vbeta primers and 13 Jbeta primers. Profiling relied on immunoSEQ multiplex PCR, and the TCRdb table lists in-frame clones only, not all of them. Of 150,000 to 200,000 clones listed, approximately 79% are singletons. Study-level results: Later, an analysis found that common viral pathogens appeared to be linked with several of the most significant clusters. A few chains tied to CMV proved CMV antigen-specific in vitro. The investigators catalogued some 160 TCR beta chains as cytomegalovirus-associated.

The genes are TRBV2 and TRBJ1-2; 10 bases agree with TRBD1. The sample was PBMCs. The clonotype was recovered from a woman between 40 and 55 years old in good health and CMV-seronegative. The CDR3, as DNA: TGTGCCACCTCAAGGGACAGGGGAGACTATGGCTACACCTTC. As protein: CATSRDRGDYGYTF. Filled out from reference TRBV2 and TRBJ1-2, the complete variable domain reads EPEVTQTPSHQVTQMGQEVILRCVPISNHLYFYWYRQILGQKVEFLVSFYNNEISEKSEIFDDQFSVERPDGSNFTLKIRSTKLEDSAMYFCATSRDRGDYGYTFGSGTRLTVV.